This TCR beta chain emerged from a study of blood T cells in healthy people across ages. It was with a sample-barcoded 5' primer and a J-beta primer mix that a second PCR of about 7 to 12 cycles was run. MiXCR, run by TCRdb on the 5' RACE reads, gives a single entry per CDR3 protein. The repertoire includes approximately 880,000 distinct CDR3 sequences, around 48% of them detected once, and around an eighth sits in the top ten. Points from the study as a whole: Researchers said unsorted PBMCs prevented a conclusive naive versus antigen-experienced comparison.

CDR1 is SGHKS and CDR2 is YYEKEE in the germline V gene (reference sequence). The CDR3 is made up of 16 amino acids. V lost 0 bases to trimming and J lost 6 bases, with 16 bases between them. Ten milliliters of peripheral blood were drawn from each donor. Isolation yielded PBMCs, at least 6.5 million per sample, in every case. Concerning this clonotype: Its target is unknown.

The receptor was derived from a man aged 30 to 45 in good health. The sequenced material came from blood. The J gene is TRBJ2-1, the V gene TRBV5-5; D uncertain. Here the CDR3 reads CASSLGDRSRLNEQFF. The CDR3 DNA follows: TGTGCCAGCAGCTTGGGGGATCGGTCGAGGCTCAATGAGCAGTTCTTC.